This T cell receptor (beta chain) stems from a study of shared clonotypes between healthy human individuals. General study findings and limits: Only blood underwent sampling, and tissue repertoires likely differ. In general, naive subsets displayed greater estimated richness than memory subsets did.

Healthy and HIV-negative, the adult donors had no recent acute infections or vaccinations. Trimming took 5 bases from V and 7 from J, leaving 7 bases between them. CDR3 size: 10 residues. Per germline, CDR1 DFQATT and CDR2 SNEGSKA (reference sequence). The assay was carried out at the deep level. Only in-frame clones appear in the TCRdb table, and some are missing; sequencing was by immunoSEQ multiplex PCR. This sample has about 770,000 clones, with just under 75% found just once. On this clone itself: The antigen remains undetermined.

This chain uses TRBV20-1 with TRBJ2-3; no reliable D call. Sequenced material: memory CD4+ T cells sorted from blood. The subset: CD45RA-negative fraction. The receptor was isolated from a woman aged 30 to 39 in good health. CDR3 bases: TGCAGTGCTGCCGACTATACGCAGTATTTT. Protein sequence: CSAADYTQYF.